This T cell receptor beta chain was recovered during a study of regulatory T cells in long-lasting Graves disease. Findings and limits, study-wide: Newly diagnosed Graves' patients had higher TCR diversity than persistent ones. Possibly, accuracy suffered from the small sample size.

Time point of the sample: persistent/refractory GD, antithyroid drugs over 5 years with positive TRAb. RNA extracted from PBMCs served as the sequencing template. For TCR beta, libraries came from iRepertoire HTBI primers and Arm-PCR of CDR3 regions. TCRdb passed the multiplex PCR reads through MiXCR, listing each CDR3 protein once. The data show about 400,000 distinct CDR3 sequences, about a fifth seen once. The table lists this clonotype with a few counts. Its target is not known. This sequence may be a read error, since a much larger clone differs from it by one base. No conserved phenylalanine or tryptophan is present at the end of the CDR3, so a read error is the likely explanation. V shed 3 bases and J shed 7 bases, with 7 bases lying between them. Germline assignment: CDR1 MDHEN and CDR2 SYDVKM. This CDR3 is built from 12 residues.

Sequenced material: peripheral blood mononuclear cells (PBMCs), taken when the disease was refractory, from a patient treated with antithyroid drugs. This receptor was taken from a female donor with Graves disease. This chain uses TRBV28 with TRBJ1-5; D unresolved. The CDR3 protein is CASSLGVQPQHL. The CDR3 DNA reads TGTGCCAGCAGTTTGGGAGTACAGCCCCAGCATCTT.